The sequence of this T cell receptor (beta chain) was determined in a study of blood T cell repertoires in COVID-19. At the level of the study: The samples span acute and convalescent COVID-19 from the United States, Italy and Spain. Sample material is recorded as cDNA or gDNA derived from T cells, B-cell-depleted T cells, or PBMCs.

This clone was counted a few times. The V and J ends lost 8 bases and 5 bases, in that order; junction bases with no gene match: 16. Germline V gene lookup returns CDR1 MGHDK and CDR2 SYGVNS. There are 16 residues in the CDR3. In the authors' methods: Reference gene primer amplification yielded estimated nucleated cell counts. Sequenced by immunoSEQ multiplex PCR; TCRdb stores in-frame clones only, minus some. The V and J calls and the clone size are those of that table, but D and trimming were determined from the DNA. The table has about 130,000 clones, roughly 86% seen once. The gene calls are TRBV25-1 and TRBJ1-2; TRBD1 agrees at 8 bases. What was sequenced was peripheral blood. This TCR was sampled from a woman aged 45-59 years who had recovered from COVID-19. CDR3 sequence (DNA): TGTGCCAGCCTAGGGCAGGGGGCGTCGCCCCCTTATGGCTACACCTTC. Translation gives CASLGQGASPPYGYTF.